The clone carrying this T cell receptor beta chain was picked up many times. TCRdb re-called the 5' RACE reads through MiXCR, storing one row per CDR3 protein. The sample has 45,000 to 60,000 distinct CDR3 sequences, under 2.5% seen once; the top ten hold approximately 3%. These data come from a study of neurological immune-mediated disorders. Germline CDR1 WNHNN, CDR2 SYGVQD (reference sequence). The CDR3 runs to 14 residues. V lost 4 bases to trimming and J lost 5 bases; unmatched junction nucleotides: 4. This sequence joins TRBV10-1 and TRBJ2-1; 8 bases line up with TRBD2. Specimen: PBMCs. The TCR originated in a man aged 50-60 years with multiple sclerosis. The CDR3 is CASSVGLAHNEQFF. The DNA of the CDR3 is TGCGCCAGCAGTGTAGGACTAGCCCACAATGAGCAGTTCTTC.